The 31 T cell receptor beta chains below come from one sample, sequenced in a study of T cells in Graves' hyperthyroidism and ophthalmopathy. The TCR beta CDR3 regions underwent amplification using RNA transcripts as the source. An initial round of RT-PCR targeting the TCR CDR3 relied on the HTBI primer set. TCRdb reprocessed the multiplex PCR reads with MiXCR, giving one entry per CDR3 protein. The sample has around 600,000 distinct CDR3 sequences; roughly 15% are singletons. The sequenced sample consisted of blood. The receptors shown here come from a woman between 50 and 59 years old with Graves' ophthalmopathy.

This clonotype was seen ten or more times. The chain employs TRBV6-1 and TRBJ2-7, with 11 bases matching TRBD1. The CDR3 sequence is 14 residues long. V shed 5 bases, J shed 4 bases, and the junction held 4 bases outside the gene matches. CDR1 is MNHNS, CDR2 SASEGT, per germline. The CDR3 is CASSYGTGGYEQYF. Here the CDR3 DNA reads TGTGCCAGCAGTTACGGGACAGGGGGTTACGAGCAGTACTTC.

The sample holds many counts of this clonotype. The chain joins TRBV2 to TRBJ2-7; 12 bases fit TRBD2. The V gene end was trimmed by 6 bases and the J gene end by 4 bases; junction bases not matched to a gene: 10. Germline-derived CDR1 and CDR2 are SNHLY and FYNNEI. The CDR3 has 16 residues. The CDR3, as DNA: TGTGCCAGCAGATTCGGACTAGCGGGAAGTGAGTACGAGCAGTACTTC. This encodes CASRFGLAGSEYEQYF.

The chain employs TRBV7-3 and TRBJ2-3, with 7 bases matching TRBD2. There are 15 residues in the CDR3. CDR1 and CDR2 from the germline V gene are SGHTA and FQGTGA. Trimming took 4 bases from V and 6 from J; bases not matched to a gene: 10. This CDR3 reads CASSWGGLGGDTQYF. The CDR3 region has the DNA TGTGCCAGCAGCTGGGGGGGTCTTGGAGGTGATACGCAGTATTTT.

The V and J genes are TRBV28 and TRBJ2-1; D remains unclear. This CDR3 contains 12 residues. V was trimmed by 6 bases and J by 8 bases, leaving 11 bases between them. Germline V CDR1 and CDR2: MDHEN, SYDVKM. The CDR3 coding sequence is TGTGCCAGCAGCCCCGAGACGGATGAGCAGTTCTTC. Translated, it gives CASSPETDEQFF.

Ten or more counts support this clonotype. V is TRBV7-9 and J is TRBJ2-1, with TRBD2 matching over 11 bases. Germline V gene data show CDR1 as SEHNR and CDR2 as FQNEAQ (reference sequence). The CDR3 consists of 16 residues. V was clipped by 5 bases and J by 0 bases; unmatched bases: 3. DNA for the CDR3: TGTGCCAGCAGCGCTACTAGCGGGAGCTCCTACAATGAGCAGTTCTTC. The encoded protein is CASSATSGSSYNEQFF.

This clonotype was recorded at least ten times. The V gene is TRBV2, the J gene TRBJ2-2; D remains unclear. The V end lost 1 base, the J end lost 4 bases, and 10 bases lay between the germline ends. The CDR3 is made up of 15 amino acids. Germline V gene lookup returns CDR1 SNHLY and CDR2 FYNNEI. The CDR3 DNA sequence: TGTGCCAGCAGTGAAGGCTCCTTATCCACCGGGGAGCTGTTTTTT. This encodes CASSEGSLSTGELFF. Using reference TRBV2 and TRBJ2-2 for the parts outside the CDR3, the full variable domain is EPEVTQTPSHQVTQMGQEVILRCVPISNHLYFYWYRQILGQKVEFLVSFYNNEISEKSEIFDDQFSVERPDGSNFTLKIRSTKLEDSAMYFCASSEGSLSTGELFFGEGSRLTVL.

This clonotype was recorded many times. The genes are TRBV27 and TRBJ2-7, with D perhaps being TRBD1 or TRBD2 (5 bases each). CDR1 is MNHEY and CDR2 is SMNVEV in the germline V gene (reference sequence). CDR3 size: 17 residues. V lost 6 bases to trimming and J lost 0 bases, with 21 bases between them. CDR3 sequence reads: CASRAYFRGRSSYEQYF. The CDR3 DNA reads TGTGCCAGCAGAGCCTATTTCCGGGGACGGAGCTCCTACGAGCAGTACTTC.

The V gene is TRBV24-1, the J gene TRBJ2-3, with D unclear. The ends were cut back, 9 bases at V and 5 bases at J, with 8 bases in the middle. CDR1 KGHDR and CDR2 SFDVKD come from the germline V gene. The CDR3 sequence is 11 residues long. CDR3 sequence reads: CATEAGDTQYF. In DNA form, the CDR3 reads TGTGCCACCGAAGCAGGAGATACGCAGTATTTT.

The sample holds one count of this clonotype. A clone one base away is much larger, so this may be a read error. The chain combines TRBV28 with TRBJ2-1, with D perhaps TRBD2 (5 bases). Germline CDR1 reads MDHEN; CDR2 reads SYDVKM. V lost 5 bases to trimming and J lost 4 bases, with 9 bases between them. There are 13 residues in the CDR3. The CDR3 DNA reads TGTGCCAGCAGTGACCAGCGGTACAATGAGCAGTTCTTC. The encoded protein is CASSDQRYNEQFF.

There are many counts of this clonotype. V usage is TRBV11-3 and J usage is TRBJ2-3; 16 positions match TRBD2. With V trimmed by 2 bases and J by 2 bases, 13 bases remained unmatched. The CDR3 consists of 21 residues. Germline V lookup: CDR1 SGHNT, CDR2 YENEEA. CDR3 region: CASSLSWEGLAGGPSTDTQYF. The CDR3 bases are TGTGCCAGCAGCTTATCATGGGAGGGACTAGCGGGAGGGCCTTCCACAGATACGCAGTATTTT.

About this clonotype: The junction shows a germline mismatch at one end, possibly a read error. V usage is TRBV7-3 and J usage is TRBJ2-3; D possibly corresponds to TRBD1 (6 bases). The CDR3 contains 16 residues. The germline V gene has CDR1 SGHTA and CDR2 FQGTGA. The chain's CDR3 is CASSLTTGFGTDTQCF. In nucleotides, the CDR3 is TGTGCCAGCAGCTTAACTACAGGGTTTGGCACAGATACGCAGTGTTTT. The whole variable domain, filled in from reference TRBV7-3 and TRBJ2-3, reads GAGVSQTPSNKVTEKGKYVELRCDPISGHTALYWYRQSLGQGPEFLIYFQGTGAADDSGLPNDRFFAVRPEGSVSTLKIQRTERGDSAVYLCASSLTTGFGTDTQCFGPGTRLTVL.

This clonotype appeared many times. V usage is TRBV3-1 and J usage is TRBJ2-5; TRBD1 or TRBD2 may be the D gene (5 bases each). V was pared by 1 base and J by 0 bases, with 9 bases between. The V gene's germline CDR1 is LGHDT and CDR2 YNNKEL (reference sequence). The CDR3 length is 15 residues. As DNA, the CDR3 is TGTGCCAGCAGCCAAGGGGAGACAGACCAAGAGACCCAGTACTTC. Its protein product is CASSQGETDQETQYF.

This clonotype came up once. This chain connects TRBV5-1 to TRBJ2-1; 8 bases fit TRBD2. The V gene's germline CDR1 is SGHRS and CDR2 YFSETQ. V was clipped by 7 bases and J by 3 bases; unmatched bases: 9. The CDR3 length is 15 residues. CDR3 sequence (DNA): TGCGCCAGCGCTATCACTAGCGGCAGCTACAATGAGCAGTTCTTC. Amino acids: CASAITSGSYNEQFF.

In DNA, the CDR3 is TGTGCCAGCAGTTACAGGGAGCACTCCGGCGGCTACACCTTC. Amino acids: CASSYREHSGGYTF. The chain uses TRBV7-9 and TRBJ1-2; D may be TRBD1 (6 bases). This CDR3 spans 14 amino acids. The V gene lost 6 bases and the J gene lost 8 bases, with 19 bases spanning the gap. Germline assignment: CDR1 SEHNR and CDR2 FQNEAQ (reference sequence).

This clonotype was seen only a few times. V is TRBV4-2 and J is TRBJ2-7, with D possibly being TRBD1 or TRBD2 (6 bases each). In germline, CDR1 is LGHNA, CDR2 YNFKEQ. V lost 0 bases, J lost 0 bases, and 15 bases lay in between. This CDR3 has 17 amino acids. The CDR3 region is CASSQERVGGYSYEQYF. CDR3 nucleotide sequence: TGTGCCAGCAGCCAAGAGAGGGTCGGGGGCTACTCCTACGAGCAGTACTTC.

At least ten counts were recorded for this clonotype. The rearrangement links TRBV3-1 to TRBJ2-3; 9 bases fit TRBD2. V was clipped by 5 bases and J by 3 bases; unmatched bases: 9. Per germline, CDR1 LGHDT and CDR2 YNNKEL (reference sequence). CDR3 size: 16 residues. The DNA for the CDR3 is TGTGCCAGCAGCTCCCGGAGTAGCGGGAGAACAGATACGCAGTATTTT. Translated: CASSSRSSGRTDTQYF.

The gene calls are TRBV7-9 and TRBJ2-3; 13 nucleotides line up with TRBD2. The V and J ends lost 5 bases and 0 bases, in that order; junction bases with no gene match: 5. This CDR3 is built from 17 residues. Germline V lookup: CDR1 SEHNR, CDR2 FQNEAQ (reference sequence). For the CDR3, the DNA is TGTGCCAGCAGCCGGACTAGCGGGAGTGCTAGCACAGATACGCAGTATTTT. Amino acid sequence: CASSRTSGSASTDTQYF.

This clonotype occurred a few times. The junction departs from germline at one end; a sequencing error may be responsible. The chain carries TRBV9 and TRBJ2-7, with D possibly being TRBD1 (6 bases). Germline V gives CDR1 SGDLS, CDR2 YYNGEE. CDR3 length equals 16 residues. CDR3 in DNA: TGTGCCAGCAGCGTAGATCCCGGGACAAACTCCTTCGAGCAGTACTTC. Its translation is CASSVDPGTNSFEQYF. Together with reference TRBV9 and TRBJ2-7, the CDR3 gives the full variable domain: DSGVTQTPKHLITATGQRVTLRCSPRSGDLSVYWYQQSLDQGLQFLIQYYNGEERAKGNILERFSAQQFPDLHSELNLSSLELGDSALYFCASSVDPGTNSFEQYFGPGTRLTVT.

This clonotype was detected a few times. V usage is TRBV12-5 and J usage is TRBJ2-1; the match to TRBD2 covers 7 bases. Trimming took 3 bases from V and 4 from J; bases not matched to a gene: 3. From germline, CDR1 is LGHNT and CDR2 FRNRAP. The CDR3 has 14 amino acids. The CDR3 sequence is CASGFTSEYNEQFF. Written as DNA, the CDR3 is TGTGCTAGTGGTTTTACTAGCGAATACAATGAGCAGTTCTTC.

This clonotype appeared a few times. The chain recombines TRBV25-1 with TRBJ2-7; D gene uncertain. The CDR3 is made up of 18 amino acids. The germline CDR1 and CDR2 sequences are MGHDK and SYGVNS. The ends were cut back, 4 bases at V and 0 bases at J, with 22 bases in the middle. The CDR3: CASSGTRDGWDYSYEQYF. CDR3 DNA: TGTGCCAGCAGTGGAACCCGAGACGGCTGGGATTACTCCTACGAGCAGTACTTC.

In its sample, this clonotype was seen many times. The CDR3 DNA reads TGTGCCAGCAGCTCCCTAGCGGACTACAATGAGCAGTTCTTC. It codes for CASSSLADYNEQFF. This sequence joins TRBV7-2 and TRBJ2-1; the match to TRBD2 covers 7 bases. CDR1 and CDR2 from the germline V gene are SGHTA and FQGNSA. V shed 4 bases and J 3 bases; nucleotides not matched to a gene: 3. The CDR3 has 14 residues.

This clonotype was observed at least ten times. The rearrangement joins TRBV5-1 to TRBJ2-1, with 7 bases matching TRBD2. Germline V gene sequence: CDR1 SGHRS, CDR2 YFSETQ. J gave up 5 bases and V 3 bases, and 8 bases lay outside the gene matches. The CDR3 spans 15 residues. Here the CDR3 reads CASSSIAGGDNEQFF. The CDR3 DNA follows: TGCGCCAGCAGCTCGATAGCGGGTGGAGACAATGAGCAGTTCTTC.

This clonotype occurred many times. V usage is TRBV20-1 and J usage is TRBJ1-1; possibly TRBD1 for D (6 bases). This CDR3 spans 15 amino acids. Trimming cost V 5 bases and J 2 bases, with 18 bases left between them. The germline gives CDR1 DFQATT, CDR2 SNEGSKA (reference sequence). CDR3 bases: TGCAGTGCTGGCCCTGGGGGCCGAGGAAACACTGAAGCTTTCTTT. Translated, it gives CSAGPGGRGNTEAFF.

This clonotype was recorded a few times. This rearrangement joins TRBV9 to TRBJ2-1; 10 bases map to TRBD2. The CDR3 spans 15 residues. The germline CDR1 and CDR2 sequences are SGDLS and YYNGEE. V trimming: 0 bases; J trimming: 8 bases; junction bases outside the gene matches: 5. The CDR3 bases are TGTGCCAGCAGCGTAGGAGCGGGAGGGCATTATGAGCAGTTCTTC. Its protein is CASSVGAGGHYEQFF. The full variable domain, rest sourced from reference TRBV9 and TRBJ2-1, is DSGVTQTPKHLITATGQRVTLRCSPRSGDLSVYWYQQSLDQGLQFLIQYYNGEERAKGNILERFSAQQFPDLHSELNLSSLELGDSALYFCASSVGAGGHYEQFFGPGTRLTVL.

The table lists this clonotype with many counts. The V call is TRBV2, the J call TRBJ2-7; D may be TRBD1 or TRBD2 (6 bases each). The V gene lost 1 base and the J gene lost 4 bases, with 23 bases spanning the gap. CDR3 length: 18 residues. Germline CDR1 is SNHLY and CDR2 is FYNNEI. The CDR3 protein is CASSEGRGPGSGAYEQYF. CDR3 DNA sequence: TGTGCCAGCAGTGAAGGCCGGGGCCCGGGATCGGGGGCATACGAGCAGTACTTC.

The chain recombines TRBV7-8 with TRBJ2-2; TRBD1 might be the D (6 bases). This CDR3 has 16 residues. From germline, CDR1 is SGHVS and CDR2 FQNEAQ. V lost 5 bases and J lost 1, with 14 bases in between. The CDR3 sequence: CASSPEGGENTGELFF. CDR3 coding DNA: TGTGCCAGCAGCCCAGAAGGGGGAGAGAACACCGGGGAGCTGTTTTTT.

At least ten counts were recorded for this clonotype. The V call is TRBV7-2, the J call TRBJ2-7; 9 bases are a match to TRBD2. Germline CDR1 and CDR2: SGHTA and FQGNSA. The CDR3 totals 17 residues. V was clipped by 2 bases and J by 2 bases; unmatched bases: 10. The CDR3 loop reads CASSLTASGVQAYEQYF. CDR3 bases: TGTGCCAGCAGCTTAACCGCTAGCGGGGTTCAGGCCTACGAGCAGTACTTC.

This clonotype was picked up many times. The chain combines TRBV30 with TRBJ1-3; a weak D match, TRBD1 (6 bases). Germline CDR1 and CDR2: GTSNPN and SVGIG (reference sequence). There are 14 residues in the CDR3. V lost 1 base and J 2 bases, leaving 9 bases between the germline ends. CDR3 sequence: CAWSGSGAGNTIYF. The CDR3 DNA sequence: TGTGCCTGGAGTGGGTCAGGGGCTGGAAACACCATATATTTT.

CDR3 region: CASSRGLAGQETQYF. For the CDR3, the DNA is TGTGCCAGCAGTCGGGGACTAGCGGGCCAAGAGACCCAGTACTTC. The V call is TRBV5-4, the J call TRBJ2-5, with 12 positions matching TRBD2. V was clipped by 5 bases and J by 1 base; unmatched bases: 3. Germline V gene data show CDR1 as SGHNT and CDR2 as YYREEE (reference sequence). The CDR3 extends over 15 amino acids.

This clonotype was counted only a few times. This chain connects TRBV27 to TRBJ2-7, with D possibly matching TRBD1 (6 bases). This CDR3 is 14 amino acids long. Looked up from germline, CDR1 is MNHEY and CDR2 is SMNVEV (reference sequence). V lost 0 bases and J 4 bases, leaving 10 bases between the germline ends. This CDR3 reads CASSLSDRAYEQYF. Here the CDR3 DNA reads TGTGCCAGCAGTTTATCGGACAGAGCATACGAGCAGTACTTC.

Ten or more counts support this clonotype. The chain employs TRBV6-5 and TRBJ1-2; D call uncertain. CDR1 and CDR2 (germline): MNHEY, SVGAGI. The CDR3 consists of 14 residues. Trimming pared 0 bases from V and 5 bases from J, leaving 10 bases between. The CDR3 DNA sequence: TGTGCCAGCAGTTACTCGCCTGGAGGTTATGGCTACACCTTC. This gives the protein CASSYSPGGYGYTF.